The T cell receptor (beta chain) under discussion was sequenced for a study of PD-1 blockade in mismatch repair-deficient tumors. Turning to the study itself: All were previously treated, progressing patients with some twelve mismatch repair-deficient cancer types. General study findings and limits: After pembrolizumab, tumor-resident clones rose rapidly, then generally contracted before radiologic responses.

As to this clone: What it binds is unknown.

Here immunoSEQ multiplex PCR was the method, and the copy in TCRdb shows in-frame clones only, minus some. Here the sample spans approximately 38,000 clones, roughly three quarters being singletons. The CDR3 length is 11 residues. Trimming took 0 bases from V and 7 from J, leaving 4 bases between them. The V gene's germline CDR1 is LNHNV and CDR2 YYDKDF (reference sequence). The gene calls are TRBV15 and TRBJ2-7, with D unclear. Specimen: peripheral blood, collected 4 weeks after starting pembrolizumab. The TCR originated in an adult with mismatch repair-deficient cancer. CDR3 sequence: CATSRDGEQYF. The CDR3 coding sequence is TGTGCCACCAGCAGAGACGGTGAGCAGTACTTC.